What follows are 14 T cell receptor beta chains derived from one specimen sequenced in a study of cytomegalovirus exposure and HLA in healthy donors. Clones were sequenced by immunoSEQ multiplex PCR, and TCRdb holds only the in-frame ones, with some missing. Found here are 150,000 to 200,000 clones, approximately 96% of them singletons; the top ten hold about 0.94%. The material sequenced was PBMCs. Source of these receptors: a woman under 30 in good health and CMV-seronegative.

The chain employs TRBV7-9 and TRBJ1-1, with 7 nucleotides matching TRBD1. The CDR3 loop spans 15 amino acids. Looked up from germline, CDR1 is SEHNR and CDR2 is FQNEAQ (reference sequence). Germline trimming cut 5 bases from V and 2 bases from J; bases unmatched to any gene: 8. The CDR3 loop is CASSPLDRANTEAFF. The CDR3 bases are TGTGCCAGCAGCCCGCTTGACAGGGCTAACACTGAAGCTTTCTTT. Full variable domain (rest looked up from reference TRBV7-9 and TRBJ1-1): DTGVSQNPRHKITKRGQNVTFRCDPISEHNRLYWYRQTLGQGPEFLTYFQNEAQLEKSRLLSDRFSAERPKGSFSTLEIQRTEQGDSAMYLCASSPLDRANTEAFFGQGTRLTVV.

The chain is built from TRBV16 and TRBJ2-2; tentatively, D is TRBD1 (6 bases). Between the trimmed V and J ends, which lost 3 bases and 2 bases, there was a span of 13 bases. CDR1 and CDR2 from the germline V gene are KGHSY and FQNENV. CDR3 length equals 16 residues. Here the CDR3 reads CASSQDQGINTGELFF. The CDR3 DNA sequence: TGTGCCAGCAGCCAGGACCAGGGGATAAACACCGGGGAGCTGTTTTTT.

The gene calls are TRBV29-1 and TRBJ2-1; D not resolved. The CDR3 sequence is 13 residues long. Trimming stripped 3 bases from V and 3 bases from J, with 9 bases between. Germline V gives CDR1 SQVTM, CDR2 ANQGSEA. Here the CDR3 DNA reads TGCAGCGTTGATGCTACGGGCTACAATGAGCAGTTCTTC. Its translation: CSVDATGYNEQFF.

J is TRBJ2-3 and V is TRBV7-3; D not certain. Germline CDR1 reads SGHTA; CDR2 reads FQGTGA. The length of the CDR3 is 13 residues. Trimming cost V 0 bases and J 9 bases, with 10 bases left between them. Here the CDR3 reads CASSLTPETTQYF. The CDR3 coding sequence is TGTGCCAGCAGCTTAACACCGGAGACCACGCAGTATTTT.

The rearrangement joins TRBV6-5 to TRBJ2-7; D might be TRBD2 (5 bases). Germline V lookup: CDR1 MNHEY, CDR2 SVGAGI. The CDR3 is 14 amino acids. Trimming pared 5 bases from V and 2 bases from J, leaving 13 bases between. CDR3 nucleotide sequence: TGTGCCAGCAGTCGGACCAACGGGGCCTACGAGCAGTACTTC. It translates to CASSRTNGAYEQYF.

The chain joins TRBV4-1 to TRBJ1-5; TRBD1 matches at 7 bases. V was pared by 2 bases and J by 6 bases, with 10 bases of the junction left unmatched. From germline, CDR1 is MGHRA and CDR2 YSYEKL. The CDR3 extends over 16 amino acids. DNA for the CDR3: TGCGCCAGCAGCCAAAGCGTTGAGCAGGGGGTTCAGCCCCAGCATTTT. It encodes CASSQSVEQGVQPQHF.

The sample holds a few counts of this clone. The chain carries TRBV6-1 and TRBJ2-3, with D possibly being TRBD1 (5 bases). CDR1 is MNHNS, CDR2 SASEGT, per germline. Trimming shortened V by 3 bases and J by 2 bases, and 12 bases separated the two germline ends. This CDR3 is 15 amino acids long. The CDR3 loop is CASSDRVGHTDTQYF. DNA for the CDR3: TGTGCCAGCAGTGACCGGGTTGGACACACAGATACGCAGTATTTT.

The chain uses TRBV9 and TRBJ1-3; tentatively, D is TRBD1 (5 bases). The CDR3 is made up of 15 amino acids. V lost 3 bases, J lost 0 bases, and 10 bases lay in between. CDR1 and CDR2 from the germline V gene are SGDLS and YYNGEE. The CDR3 DNA reads TGTGCCAGCAGCGGGTGGGGCGCCTCTGGAAACACCATATATTTT. This translates into CASSGWGASGNTIYF.

This rearrangement joins TRBV13 to TRBJ1-1; possibly TRBD1 for D (5 bases). There are 15 residues in the CDR3. Germline V gene data show CDR1 as PRHDT and CDR2 as FYEKMQ (reference sequence). Between the trimmed V and J ends, which lost 0 bases and 0 bases, there was a span of 8 bases. CDR3 sequence: CASSLGDRMNTEAFF. DNA for the CDR3: TGTGCCAGCAGCTTAGGCGACAGAATGAACACTGAAGCTTTCTTT.

This chain connects TRBV7-2 to TRBJ1-2, with 7 bases lining up with TRBD1. Looked up from germline, CDR1 is SGHTA and CDR2 is FQGNSA. CDR3 size: 16 residues. V lost 3 bases, J lost 10 bases, and 17 bases stayed unmatched. Here the CDR3 DNA reads TGTGCCAGCAGCTTGATGGGTCCCGGACAGGTCCCCTCCTACACCTTC. It codes for CASSLMGPGQVPSYTF. The full variable domain, in which reference TRBV7-2 and TRBJ1-2 provide the parts outside the CDR3, is GAGVSQSPSNKVTEKGKDVELRCDPISGHTALYWYRQSLGQGLEFLIYFQGNSAPDKSGLPSDRFSAERTGGSVSTLTIQRTQQEDSAVYLCASSLMGPGQVPSYTFGSGTRLTVV.

This chain joins TRBV11-2 and TRBJ2-7; 8 bases are a match to TRBD1. CDR3 length equals 15 residues. Losses at the gene ends were 6 bases for V and 4 bases for J; bases not matched to a gene: 11. Germline-derived CDR1 and CDR2 are SGHAT and FQNNGV. Written as DNA, the CDR3 is TGTGCCAGCAGTGACCCGACAGGGGCGAAATACGAGCAGTACTTC. Translation gives CASSDPTGAKYEQYF.

The chain couples TRBV5-1 to TRBJ1-5, with unresolved D. This CDR3 has 15 residues. Germline CDR1 SGHRS, CDR2 YFSETQ. The ends were cut back, 3 bases at V and 2 bases at J, with 12 bases in the middle. The CDR3 loop reads CASSWEGGGNQPQHF. CDR3 coding DNA: TGCGCCAGCAGCTGGGAGGGTGGCGGCAATCAGCCCCAGCATTTT.

The rearrangement uses TRBV27 and TRBJ2-3; TRBD1 aligns across 10 bases. This CDR3 comprises 15 residues. Looked up from germline, CDR1 is MNHEY and CDR2 is SMNVEV (reference sequence). The V and J ends lost 5 bases and 0 bases, in that order; junction bases with no gene match: 2. The CDR3 spells CASSRQGASTDTQYF. CDR3 nucleotides: TGTGCCAGCAGTCGACAGGGGGCGAGCACAGATACGCAGTATTTT.

The chain uses TRBV7-9 and TRBJ2-1, with 11 bases that match TRBD2. V lost 5 bases, J lost 3 bases, and 3 bases stayed unmatched. This CDR3 contains 15 residues. Germline V gene lookup returns CDR1 SEHNR and CDR2 FQNEAQ (reference sequence). The CDR3 loop reads CASSKTSGGYNEQFF. In nucleotides, the CDR3 is TGTGCCAGCAGCAAAACTAGCGGGGGCTACAATGAGCAGTTCTTC.